Included here is one T cell receptor (beta chain) sequence, with context. The antigen is undetermined. Using immunoSEQ multiplex PCR, the repertoire was profiled, and TCRdb retains in-frame clones only, with some absent. This sample has around 54,000 clones; 89% occur once, and the top ten carry around 9.2%. This sample is drawn from a study of cytomegalovirus exposure and HLA in healthy donors. General study results and limits: Reports indicated that the classifier achieved high specificity and sensitivity in diagnosing cytomegalovirus status. The dataset shows that most TCR sequences were rare, while some public TCRs occurred in many donors.

This CDR3 is built from 13 residues. CDR1 is SGHNT and CDR2 is YENEEA in the germline V gene. Deletions cut 5 bases from V and 5 bases from J, with 13 bases between. This receptor was identified in a woman in her late teens or twenties in good health and CMV-seropositive. V usage is TRBV11-3 and J usage is TRBJ2-7, with D possibly matching TRBD1 (5 bases). Sequencing was done on a sample of PBMCs. The CDR3 sequence: CASSKQLRDEQYF. The CDR3 DNA is TGTGCCAGCAGCAAACAACTCAGGGACGAGCAGTACTTC.